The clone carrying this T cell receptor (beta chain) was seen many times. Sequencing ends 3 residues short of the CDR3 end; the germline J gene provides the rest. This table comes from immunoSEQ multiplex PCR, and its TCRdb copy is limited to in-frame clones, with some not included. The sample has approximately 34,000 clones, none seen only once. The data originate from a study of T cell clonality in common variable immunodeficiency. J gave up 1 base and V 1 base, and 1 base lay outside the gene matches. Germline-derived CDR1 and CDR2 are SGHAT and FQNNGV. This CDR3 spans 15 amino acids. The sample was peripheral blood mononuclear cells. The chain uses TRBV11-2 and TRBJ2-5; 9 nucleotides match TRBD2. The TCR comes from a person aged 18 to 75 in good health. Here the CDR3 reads CASSLGLAVQETQYF. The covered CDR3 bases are TGTGCCAGCAGCTTAGGACTAGCGGTCCAAGAGACC.